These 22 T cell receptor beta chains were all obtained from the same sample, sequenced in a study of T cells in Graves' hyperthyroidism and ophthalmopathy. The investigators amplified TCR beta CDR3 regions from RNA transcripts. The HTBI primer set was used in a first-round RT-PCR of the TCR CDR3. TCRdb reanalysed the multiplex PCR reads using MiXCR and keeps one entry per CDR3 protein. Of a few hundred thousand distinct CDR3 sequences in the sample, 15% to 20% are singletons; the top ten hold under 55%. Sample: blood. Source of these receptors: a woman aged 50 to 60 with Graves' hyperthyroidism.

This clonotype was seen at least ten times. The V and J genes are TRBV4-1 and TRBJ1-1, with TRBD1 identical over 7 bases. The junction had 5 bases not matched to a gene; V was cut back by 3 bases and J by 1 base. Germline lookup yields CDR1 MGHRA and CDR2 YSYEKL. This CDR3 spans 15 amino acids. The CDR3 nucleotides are TGCGCCAGCAGCCAGGCGAGGACAGGGAACACTGAAGCTTTCTTT. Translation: CASSQARTGNTEAFF.

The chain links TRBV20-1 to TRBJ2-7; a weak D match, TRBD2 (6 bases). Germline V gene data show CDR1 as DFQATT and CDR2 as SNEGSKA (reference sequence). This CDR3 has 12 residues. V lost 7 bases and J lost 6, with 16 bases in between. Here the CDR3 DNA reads TGCAGTGTAGGGGACTCCACTCTCGAGCAGTACTTC. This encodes CSVGDSTLEQYF.

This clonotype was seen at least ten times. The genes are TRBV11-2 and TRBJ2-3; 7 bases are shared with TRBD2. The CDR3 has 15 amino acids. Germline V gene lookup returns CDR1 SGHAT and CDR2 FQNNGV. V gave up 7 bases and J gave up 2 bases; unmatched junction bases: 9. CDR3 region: CASTRFGGDTDTQYF. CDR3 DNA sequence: TGTGCCAGCACCCGATTTGGGGGGGACACAGATACGCAGTATTTT.

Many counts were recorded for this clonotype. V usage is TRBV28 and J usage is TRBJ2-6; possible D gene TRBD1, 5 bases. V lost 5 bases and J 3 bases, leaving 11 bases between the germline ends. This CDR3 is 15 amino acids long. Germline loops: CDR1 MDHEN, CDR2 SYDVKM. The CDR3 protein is CASSNQGSGANVLTF. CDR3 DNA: TGTGCCAGCAGTAACCAGGGAAGTGGGGCCAACGTCCTGACTTTC.

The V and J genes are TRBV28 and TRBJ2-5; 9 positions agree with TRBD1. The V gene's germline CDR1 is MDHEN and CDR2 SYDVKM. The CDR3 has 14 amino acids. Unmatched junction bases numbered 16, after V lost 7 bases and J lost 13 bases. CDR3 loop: CASTTRTGVAAAYF. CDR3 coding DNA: TGTGCCAGCACCACTCGGACAGGGGTCGCAGCGGCGTACTTC.

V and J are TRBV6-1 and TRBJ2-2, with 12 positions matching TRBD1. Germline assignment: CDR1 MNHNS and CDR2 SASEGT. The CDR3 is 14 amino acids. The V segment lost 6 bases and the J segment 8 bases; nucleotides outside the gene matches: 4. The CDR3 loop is CASRGQGALGELFF. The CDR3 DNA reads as TGTGCCAGCAGGGGACAGGGGGCGCTGGGGGAGCTGTTTTTT.

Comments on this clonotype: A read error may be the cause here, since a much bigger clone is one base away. The CDR3 sequence is CASRLAGVYEQFF. DNA of the CDR3: TGTGCCAGCAGACTAGCGGGAGTCTACGAGCAGTTCTTC. V usage is TRBV27 and J usage is TRBJ2-1, with 11 bases aligning to TRBD2. V shed 6 bases and J 10 bases; nucleotides not matched to a gene: 5. The CDR3 length is 13 residues. CDR1 MNHEY and CDR2 SMNVEV come from the germline V gene (reference sequence).

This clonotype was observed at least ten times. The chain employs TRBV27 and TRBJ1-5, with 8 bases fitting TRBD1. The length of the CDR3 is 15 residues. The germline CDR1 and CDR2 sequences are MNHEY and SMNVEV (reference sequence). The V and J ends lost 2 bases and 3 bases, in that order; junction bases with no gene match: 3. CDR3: CASSLDRGSNQPQHF. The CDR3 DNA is TGTGCCAGCAGTTTAGACAGGGGCTCCAATCAGCCCCAGCATTTT.

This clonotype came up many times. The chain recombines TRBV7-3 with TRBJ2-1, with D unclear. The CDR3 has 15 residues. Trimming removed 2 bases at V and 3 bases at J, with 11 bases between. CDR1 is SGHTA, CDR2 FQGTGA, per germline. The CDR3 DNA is TGTGCCAGCAGCTTATTAGGAGTCGGCTACAATGAGCAGTTCTTC. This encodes CASSLLGVGYNEQFF.

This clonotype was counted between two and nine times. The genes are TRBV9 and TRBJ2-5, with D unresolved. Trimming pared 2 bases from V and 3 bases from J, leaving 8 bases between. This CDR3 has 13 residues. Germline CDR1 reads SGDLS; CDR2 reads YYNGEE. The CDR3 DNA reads TGTGCCAGCAGCGTGGGCGGTGAAGAGACCCAGTACTTC. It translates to CASSVGGEETQYF.

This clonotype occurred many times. CDR3 protein: CASSQEGTSLQETQYF. The CDR3 DNA is TGTGCCAGCAGCCAAGAGGGGACATCTCTCCAAGAGACCCAGTACTTC. The chain couples TRBV3-1 to TRBJ2-5; possibly TRBD1 for D (6 bases). CDR1 LGHDT and CDR2 YNNKEL come from the germline V gene (reference sequence). Trimming pared 0 bases from V and 1 base from J, leaving 12 bases between. There are 16 residues in the CDR3.

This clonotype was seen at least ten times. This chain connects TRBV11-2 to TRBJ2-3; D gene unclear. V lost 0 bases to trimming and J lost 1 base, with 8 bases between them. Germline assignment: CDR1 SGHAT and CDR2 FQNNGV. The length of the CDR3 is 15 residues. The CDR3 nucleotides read TGTGCCAGCAGCTTAGATGGATCCCGCACAGATACGCAGTATTTT. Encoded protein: CASSLDGSRTDTQYF.

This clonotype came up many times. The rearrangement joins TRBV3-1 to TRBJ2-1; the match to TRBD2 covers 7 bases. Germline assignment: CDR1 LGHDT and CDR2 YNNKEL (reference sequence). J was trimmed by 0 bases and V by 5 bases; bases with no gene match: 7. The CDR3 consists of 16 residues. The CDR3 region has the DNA TGTGCCAGCAGCTCCTTTCTAGCGGTCTCCTACAATGAGCAGTTCTTC. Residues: CASSSFLAVSYNEQFF.

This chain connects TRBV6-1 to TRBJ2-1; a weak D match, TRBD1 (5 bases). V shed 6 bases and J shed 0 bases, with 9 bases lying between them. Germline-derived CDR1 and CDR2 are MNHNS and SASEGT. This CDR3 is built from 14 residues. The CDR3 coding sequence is TGTGCCAGCAGCCCGCAGGGCTCCTACAATGAGCAGTTCTTC. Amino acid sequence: CASSPQGSYNEQFF.

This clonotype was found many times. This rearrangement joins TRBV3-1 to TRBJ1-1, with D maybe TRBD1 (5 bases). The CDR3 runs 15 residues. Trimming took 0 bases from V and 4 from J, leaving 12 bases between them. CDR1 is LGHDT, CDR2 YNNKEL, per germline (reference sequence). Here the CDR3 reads CASSQDARVGTEAFF. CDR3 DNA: TGTGCCAGCAGCCAAGATGCCAGGGTGGGCACTGAAGCTTTCTTT.

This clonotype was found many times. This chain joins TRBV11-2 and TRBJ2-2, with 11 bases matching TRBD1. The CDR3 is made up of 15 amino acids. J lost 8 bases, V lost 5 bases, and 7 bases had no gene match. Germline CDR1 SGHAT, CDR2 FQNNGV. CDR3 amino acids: CASSPGQGAVGELFF. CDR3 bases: TGTGCCAGCAGCCCCGGACAGGGGGCTGTGGGGGAGCTGTTTTTT.

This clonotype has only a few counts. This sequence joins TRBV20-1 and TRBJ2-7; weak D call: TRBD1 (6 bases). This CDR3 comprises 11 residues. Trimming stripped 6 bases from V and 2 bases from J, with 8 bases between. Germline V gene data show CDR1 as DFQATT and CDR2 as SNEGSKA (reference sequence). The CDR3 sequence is CSARQAYEQYF. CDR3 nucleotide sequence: TGCAGTGCGCGACAGGCCTACGAGCAGTACTTC.

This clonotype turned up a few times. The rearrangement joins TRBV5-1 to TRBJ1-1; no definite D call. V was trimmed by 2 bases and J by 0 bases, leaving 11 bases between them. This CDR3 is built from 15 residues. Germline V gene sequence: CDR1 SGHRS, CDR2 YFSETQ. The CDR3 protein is CASSLDGNMNTEAFF. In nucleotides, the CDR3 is TGCGCCAGCAGCTTAGACGGTAACATGAACACTGAAGCTTTCTTT.

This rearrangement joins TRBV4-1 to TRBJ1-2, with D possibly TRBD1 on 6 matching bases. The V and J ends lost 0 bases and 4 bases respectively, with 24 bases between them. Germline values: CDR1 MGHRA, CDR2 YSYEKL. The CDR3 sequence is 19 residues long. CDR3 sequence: CASSQEGLYQGPSSYGYTF. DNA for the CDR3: TGCGCCAGCAGCCAAGAGGGCTTATATCAGGGGCCATCAAGCTATGGCTACACCTTC.

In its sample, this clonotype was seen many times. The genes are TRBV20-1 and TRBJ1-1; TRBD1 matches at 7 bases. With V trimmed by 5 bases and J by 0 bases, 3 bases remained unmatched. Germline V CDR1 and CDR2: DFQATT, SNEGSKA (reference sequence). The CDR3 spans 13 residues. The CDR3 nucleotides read TGCAGTGCTTGGGACAGAATGAACACTGAAGCTTTCTTT. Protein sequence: CSAWDRMNTEAFF.

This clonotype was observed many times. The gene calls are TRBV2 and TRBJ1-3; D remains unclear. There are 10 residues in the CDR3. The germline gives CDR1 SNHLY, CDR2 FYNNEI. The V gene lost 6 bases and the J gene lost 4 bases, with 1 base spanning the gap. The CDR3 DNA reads TGTGCCAGCAGCGGAAACACCATATATTTT. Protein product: CASSGNTIYF.

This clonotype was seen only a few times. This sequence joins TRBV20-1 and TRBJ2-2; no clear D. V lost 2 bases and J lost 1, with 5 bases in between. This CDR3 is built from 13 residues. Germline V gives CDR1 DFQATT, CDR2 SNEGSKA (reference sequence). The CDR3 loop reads CSARNQNTGELFF. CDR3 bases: TGCAGTGCTAGAAATCAGAACACCGGGGAGCTGTTTTTT.